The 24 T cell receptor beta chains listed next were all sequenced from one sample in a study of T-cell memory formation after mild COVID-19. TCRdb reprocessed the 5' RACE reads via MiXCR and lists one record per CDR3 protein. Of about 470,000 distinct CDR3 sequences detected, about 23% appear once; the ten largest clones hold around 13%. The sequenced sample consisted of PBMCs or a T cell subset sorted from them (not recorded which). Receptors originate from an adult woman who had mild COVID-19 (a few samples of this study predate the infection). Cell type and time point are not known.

The CDR3 spells CASSLTSTSSFAGEQYF. CDR3 in DNA: TGTGCCAGCAGCTTAACCTCCACTAGCTCTTTTGCGGGGGAGCAGTACTTC. The genes are TRBV7-9 and TRBJ2-7; maybe TRBD2 (6 bases). V was cut by 2 bases and J by 7 bases, with 24 bases left in between. The CDR3 is 17 amino acids. CDR1 is SEHNR, CDR2 FQNEAQ, per germline (reference sequence).

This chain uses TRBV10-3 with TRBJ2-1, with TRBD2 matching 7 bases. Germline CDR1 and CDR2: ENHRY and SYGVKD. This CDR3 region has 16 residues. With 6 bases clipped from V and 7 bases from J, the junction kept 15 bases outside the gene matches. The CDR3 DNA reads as TGTGCCATCAGCCCCCACGGGACTACGAGGCCAAATGAGCAGTTCTTC. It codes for CAISPHGTTRPNEQFF.

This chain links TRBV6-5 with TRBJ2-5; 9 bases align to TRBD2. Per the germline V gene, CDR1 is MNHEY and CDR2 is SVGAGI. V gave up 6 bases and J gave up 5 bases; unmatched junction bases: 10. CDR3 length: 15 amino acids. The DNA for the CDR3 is TGTGCCAGCAGCCCCTTGGGACTAGCCGCGGAGACCCAGTACTTC. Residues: CASSPLGLAAETQYF.

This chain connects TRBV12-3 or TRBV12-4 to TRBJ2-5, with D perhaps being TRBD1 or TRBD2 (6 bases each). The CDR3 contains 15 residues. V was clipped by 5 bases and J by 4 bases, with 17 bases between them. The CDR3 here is CASSPGGGHRETQYF. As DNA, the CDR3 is TGTGCCAGCAGTCCGGGTGGGGGGCATCGAGAGACCCAGTACTTC.

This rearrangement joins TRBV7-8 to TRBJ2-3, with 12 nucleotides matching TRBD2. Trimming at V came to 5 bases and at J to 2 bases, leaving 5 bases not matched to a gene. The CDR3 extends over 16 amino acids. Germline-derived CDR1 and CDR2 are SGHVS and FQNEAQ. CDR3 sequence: CASSVTSGGNTDTQYF. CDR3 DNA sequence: TGTGCCAGCAGCGTAACTAGCGGGGGGAACACAGATACGCAGTATTTT. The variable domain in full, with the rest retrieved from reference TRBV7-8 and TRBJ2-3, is GAGVSQSPRYKVAKRGQDVALRCDPISGHVSLFWYQQALGQGPEFLTYFQNEAQLDKSGLPSDRFFAERPEGSVSTLKIQRTQQEDSAVYLCASSVTSGGNTDTQYFGPGTRLTVL.

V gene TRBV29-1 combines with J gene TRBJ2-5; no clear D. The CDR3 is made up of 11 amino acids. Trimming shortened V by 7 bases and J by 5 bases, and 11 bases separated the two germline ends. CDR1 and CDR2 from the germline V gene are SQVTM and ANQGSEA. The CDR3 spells CSGNKGETQYF. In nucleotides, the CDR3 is TGCAGCGGAAACAAAGGGGAGACCCAGTACTTC.

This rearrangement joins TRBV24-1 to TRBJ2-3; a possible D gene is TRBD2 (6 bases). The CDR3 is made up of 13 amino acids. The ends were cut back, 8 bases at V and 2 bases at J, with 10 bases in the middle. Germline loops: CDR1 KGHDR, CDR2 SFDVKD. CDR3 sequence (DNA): TGTGCCACCAAGGAGGGAGCCACAGATACGCAGTATTTT. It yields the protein CATKEGATDTQYF.

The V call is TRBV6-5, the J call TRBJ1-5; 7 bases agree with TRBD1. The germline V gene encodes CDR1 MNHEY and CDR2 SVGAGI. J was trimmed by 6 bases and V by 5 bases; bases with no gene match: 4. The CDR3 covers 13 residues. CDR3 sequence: CASSTPGGQPQHF. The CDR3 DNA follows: TGTGCCAGCAGTACCCCAGGGGGTCAGCCCCAGCATTTT.

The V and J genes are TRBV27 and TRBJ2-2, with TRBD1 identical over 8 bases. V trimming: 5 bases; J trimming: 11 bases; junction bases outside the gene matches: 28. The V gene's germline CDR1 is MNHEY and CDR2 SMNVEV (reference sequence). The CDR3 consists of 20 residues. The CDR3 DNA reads TGTGCCAGCAGTCCTGGGGACAGGCCCTTCAGCCCCCAACGCATCGGAGAGCTGTTTTTT. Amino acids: CASSPGDRPFSPQRIGELFF.

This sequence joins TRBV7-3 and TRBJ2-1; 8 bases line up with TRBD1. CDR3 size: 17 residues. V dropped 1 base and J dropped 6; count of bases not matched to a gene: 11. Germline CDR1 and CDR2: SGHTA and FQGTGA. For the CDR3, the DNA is TGTGCCAGCAGCTTAATGGGCGGCAGGGGGCCATCCAATGAGCAGTTCTTC. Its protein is CASSLMGGRGPSNEQFF.

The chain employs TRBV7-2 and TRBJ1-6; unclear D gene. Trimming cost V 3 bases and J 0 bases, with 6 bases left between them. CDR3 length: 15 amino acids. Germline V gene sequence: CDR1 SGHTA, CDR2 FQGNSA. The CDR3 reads CASSFASSYNSPLHF. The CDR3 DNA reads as TGTGCCAGCAGCTTTGCCAGCTCCTATAATTCACCCCTCCACTTT. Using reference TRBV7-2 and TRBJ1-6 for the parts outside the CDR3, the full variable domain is GAGVSQSPSNKVTEKGKDVELRCDPISGHTALYWYRQSLGQGLEFLIYFQGNSAPDKSGLPSDRFSAERTGGSVSTLTIQRTQQEDSAVYLCASSFASSYNSPLHFGNGTRLTVT.

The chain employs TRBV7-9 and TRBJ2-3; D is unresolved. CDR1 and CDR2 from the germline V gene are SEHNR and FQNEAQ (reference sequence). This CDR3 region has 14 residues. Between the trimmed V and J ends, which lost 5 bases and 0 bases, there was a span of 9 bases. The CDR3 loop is CASSRLISTDTQYF. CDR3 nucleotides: TGTGCCAGCAGCCGGCTGATTAGCACAGATACGCAGTATTTT.

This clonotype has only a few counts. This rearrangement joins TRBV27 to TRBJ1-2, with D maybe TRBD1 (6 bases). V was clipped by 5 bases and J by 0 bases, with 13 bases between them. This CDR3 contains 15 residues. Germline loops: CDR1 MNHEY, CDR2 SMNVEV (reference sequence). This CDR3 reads CASSPAGTTNYGYTF. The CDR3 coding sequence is TGTGCCAGCAGTCCAGCCGGGACAACTAACTATGGCTACACCTTC.

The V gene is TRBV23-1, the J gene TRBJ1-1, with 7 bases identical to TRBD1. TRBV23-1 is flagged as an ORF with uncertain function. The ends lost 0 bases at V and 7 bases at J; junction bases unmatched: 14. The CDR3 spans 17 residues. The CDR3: CASSQSLRQGGGCEAFF. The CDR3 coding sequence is TGCGCCAGCAGTCAATCCCTCAGACAGGGAGGGGGTTGTGAAGCTTTCTTT.

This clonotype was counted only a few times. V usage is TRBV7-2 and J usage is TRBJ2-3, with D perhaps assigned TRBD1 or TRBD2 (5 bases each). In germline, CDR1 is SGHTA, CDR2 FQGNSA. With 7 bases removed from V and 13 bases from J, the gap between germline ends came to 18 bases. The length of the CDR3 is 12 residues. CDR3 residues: CASTLEGYAKYF. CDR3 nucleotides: TGTGCCAGCACCCTTGAGGGGTACGCAAAGTATTTT. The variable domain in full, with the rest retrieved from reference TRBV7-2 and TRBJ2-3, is GAGVSQSPSNKVTEKGKDVELRCDPISGHTALYWYRQSLGQGLEFLIYFQGNSAPDKSGLPSDRFSAERTGGSVSTLTIQRTQQEDSAVYLCASTLEGYAKYFGPGTRLTVL.

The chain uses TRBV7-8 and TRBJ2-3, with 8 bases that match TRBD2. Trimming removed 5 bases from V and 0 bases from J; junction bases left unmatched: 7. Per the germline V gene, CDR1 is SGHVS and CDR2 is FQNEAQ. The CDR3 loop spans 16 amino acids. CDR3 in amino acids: CASSPRRLASTDTQYF. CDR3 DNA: TGTGCCAGCAGCCCGAGGAGACTAGCGAGCACAGATACGCAGTATTTT. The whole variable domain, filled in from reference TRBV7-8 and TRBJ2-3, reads GAGVSQSPRYKVAKRGQDVALRCDPISGHVSLFWYQQALGQGPEFLTYFQNEAQLDKSGLPSDRFFAERPEGSVSTLKIQRTQQEDSAVYLCASSPRRLASTDTQYFGPGTRLTVL.

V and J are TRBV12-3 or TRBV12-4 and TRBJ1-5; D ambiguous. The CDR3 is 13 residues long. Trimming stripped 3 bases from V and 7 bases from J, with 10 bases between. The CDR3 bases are TGTGCCAGCAGTTTTAGATCCGGACAGCCCCAGCATTTT. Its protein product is CASSFRSGQPQHF.

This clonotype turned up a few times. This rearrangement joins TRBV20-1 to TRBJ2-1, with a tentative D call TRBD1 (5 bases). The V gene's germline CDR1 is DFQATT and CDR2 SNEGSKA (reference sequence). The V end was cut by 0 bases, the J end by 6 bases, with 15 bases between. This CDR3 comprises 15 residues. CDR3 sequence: CSARDSQGPTNEQFF. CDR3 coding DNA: TGCAGTGCTAGAGATTCGCAGGGTCCTACCAATGAGCAGTTCTTC.

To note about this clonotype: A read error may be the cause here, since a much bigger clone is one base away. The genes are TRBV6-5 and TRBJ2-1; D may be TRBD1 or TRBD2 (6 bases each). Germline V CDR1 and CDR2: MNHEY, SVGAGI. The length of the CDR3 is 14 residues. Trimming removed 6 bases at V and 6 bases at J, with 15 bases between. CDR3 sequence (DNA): TGTGCCAGCAGATACAAACAGGGAGGCAATGAGCAGTTCTTC. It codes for CASRYKQGGNEQFF.

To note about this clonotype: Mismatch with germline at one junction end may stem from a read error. CDR3 amino acids: CASSPLASSRLFF. The CDR3 DNA reads TGTGCCAGCAGTCCCCTAGCGAGTTCTCGGCTATTTTTT. J is TRBJ1-3 and V is TRBV12-3 or TRBV12-4; D call uncertain. The CDR3 totals 13 residues.

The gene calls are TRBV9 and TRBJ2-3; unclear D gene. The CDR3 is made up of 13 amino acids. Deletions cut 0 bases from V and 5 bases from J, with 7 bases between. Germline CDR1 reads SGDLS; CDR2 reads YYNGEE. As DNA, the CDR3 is TGTGCCAGCAGCGTAGTTCCGGAAGATACGCAGTATTTT. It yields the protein CASSVVPEDTQYF.

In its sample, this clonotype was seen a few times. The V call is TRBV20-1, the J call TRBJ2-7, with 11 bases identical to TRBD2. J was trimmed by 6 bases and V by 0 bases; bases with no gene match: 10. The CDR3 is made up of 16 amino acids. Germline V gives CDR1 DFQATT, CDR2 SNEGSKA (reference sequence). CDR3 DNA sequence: TGCAGTGCTAGAGACGGGACTAGCGGTGACTTCGGCGAGCAGTACTTC. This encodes CSARDGTSGDFGEQYF.

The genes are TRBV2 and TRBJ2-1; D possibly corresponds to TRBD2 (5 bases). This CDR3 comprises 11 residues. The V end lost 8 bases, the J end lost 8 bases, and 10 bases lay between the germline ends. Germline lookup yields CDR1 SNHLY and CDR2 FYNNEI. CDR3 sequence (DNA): TGTGCCAGCTATGCGGGCGATGAGCAGTTCTTC. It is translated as CASYAGDEQFF.

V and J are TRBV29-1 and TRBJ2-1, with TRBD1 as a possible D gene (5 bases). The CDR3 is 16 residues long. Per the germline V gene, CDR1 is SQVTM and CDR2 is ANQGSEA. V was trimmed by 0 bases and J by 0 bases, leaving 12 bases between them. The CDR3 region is CSVEDWTPSSYNEQFF. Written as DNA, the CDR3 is TGCAGCGTTGAAGATTGGACACCGAGCTCCTACAATGAGCAGTTCTTC.